Listed below are T cell receptor beta chains from one sample, sequenced in a study of shared clonotypes between healthy human individuals. The method was immunoSEQ multiplex PCR; TCRdb's version includes in-frame clones alone and lacks a portion of them. The data show millions of clones, 85% to 95% seen once. Sequenced input: naive CD4+ T cells from PBMCs. Receptor source: a man younger than 35 in good health. Some clones in this sample may be carry-over from other donors' samples. The CDR3 runs from the conserved cysteine through the conserved F or W.

TRBV7-9	TRBJ2-5	CASSGGGETQYF
TRBV6-6	TRBJ2-2	CASTNIGQGGTGELFF
TRBV27	TRBJ2-3	CASSLGNSPGADTQYF
TRBV19	TRBJ2-6	CASSGGRGRASGANVLTF
TRBV4-2	TRBJ2-5	CASSQAGQGRETQYF
TRBV11-2	TRBJ1-1	CASSPGRVGYEATEAFF
TRBV11-2	TRBJ1-2	CASSLDRKGDYTF
TRBV30	TRBJ2-3	CAWSRGLAADTQYF
TRBV28	TRBJ2-7	CASRTGPSWQYF
TRBV4-1	TRBJ1-1	CASSQVGTVNTEAFF
TRBV6-1	TRBJ2-7	CASSEVDLIYEQYF
TRBV27	TRBJ2-7	CASSLSAGTSRGEYF
TRBV7-2	TRBJ2-1	CASSLFGLAVGGDEQFF
TRBV6-1	TRBJ1-2	CASSERGSLNYGYTF
TRBV18	TRBJ2-7	CASSPVALTRSYEQYF
TRBV10-1	TRBJ1-2	CASSDGGNYGYTF
TRBV7-2	TRBJ1-3	CASSFFQGGSGNTIYF
TRBV6-1	TRBJ2-5	CASSVRIETQYF
TRBV14	TRBJ2-2	CASSQVARRGRTGELFF
TRBV13	TRBJ1-1	CASSFRGYNEAFF
TRBV29-1	TRBJ2-5	CSVEDVSGQLLTQYF
TRBV5-1	TRBJ2-5	CASSLAGQGGETQYF